The present T cell receptor (beta chain) was sequenced within a study of CD8+ T cells in alopecia areata. At the level of the study: For the treated group, dosing was oral tofacitinib at 5 to 10 mg twice daily.

Between the trimmed V and J ends, which lost 3 bases and 2 bases, there was a span of 11 bases. The CDR3 is 15 amino acids. The germline CDR1 and CDR2 sequences are LGHNA and YNFKEQ. Points from the study as a whole: Relative to mice, TCR sharing across patients was less clear, a difference possibly HLA-related.

About this clone: Its antigen is unknown.

Those with alopecia areata gave lesional scalp punch biopsies and peripheral blood. It was from PBMCs that CD4+ and CD8+ T cells were sorted. In each case, RNA was isolated and then reverse transcribed into cDNA as the sequencing template. Assay used: immunoSEQ multiplex PCR; TCRdb lists only in-frame clones, some missing. The table includes 140,000 to 150,000 clones, roughly 50% detected once. The chain carries TRBV4-2 and TRBJ1-5; unclear D gene. The TCR comes from a human donor with alopecia areata. The material sequenced was CD4+ T cells sorted from blood, taken at week 0. In DNA form, the CDR3 reads TGTGCCAGCAGCCAGGGAGACAAAGGCAATCAGCCCCAGCATTTT. Translated, it gives CASSQGDKGNQPQHF.